This TCR beta chain was sequenced during a study of T cells in localized non-small cell lung cancer. Study outcomes and limitations: Sequencing covered just one tumor region, so heterogeneity cannot be ruled out.

Note on this clone: Its target is not known.

Generated by immunoSEQ multiplex PCR, the TCRdb table keeps only in-frame clones and is missing some. The sample has under 7,500 clones, about 45% seen once; the top ten hold 3.8%. The sample consisted of lymph node tissue, taken before any cancer treatment. This sequence originates from a man aged 35-69 years with stage I lung adenocarcinoma.

The CDR3 DNA sequence: TGTGCCACCAGCAGCCCACCGGGACAGAACACCGGGGAGCTGTTTTTT. This sequence encodes CATSSPPGQNTGELFF. V and J are TRBV15 and TRBJ2-2; TRBD1 might be the D (6 bases). The CDR3 extends over 16 amino acids. Trimming stripped 3 bases from V and 1 base from J, with 12 bases between. Germline V gene sequence: CDR1 LNHNV, CDR2 YYDKDF (reference sequence).